This T cell receptor beta chain was identified during a study of shared clonotypes between healthy human individuals (dated by TCRdb to about 2020). Notes on the research overall: A couple of women and three men aged 18 to 49 years were included in the cohort. For each donor, CD4 naive and CD4 memory were each run on three plates, CD8 naive on two plates, and CD8 memory on one plate. Blood TCR repertoires of about 5 healthy adults were deeply sequenced to estimate repertoire size and the extent of clonotype sharing between individuals. Different laboratories and diverse techniques were used to prepare libraries and sequence TCR repertoires, to increase sequencing depth and limit assay-specific biases. Leukapheresis yielded between about 0.8 and 9.5 billion PBMCs per donor. What the study reported, not specific to this receptor: Sampling was restricted to blood, and TCR repertoires in tissues likely differ from the TCR repertoires found in blood. Pairwise subsampling led to the expectation that sequencing depth would affect the degree of clonotype sharing among donors. Compared with non-shared clonotypes, clonotypes shared by all four sorted-subset donors had higher generation probabilities. About 5% of naive CD4, 3.5% of naive CD8, 2.3% of memory CD4, and roughly 0.4% of memory CD8 clonotypes were shared across a handful of donors. Larger estimated clonotype richness was generally found for naive subsets than for memory subsets. Rarefaction of sorted-subset datasets indicated incomplete sequencing despite the large sequencing depth. The small number of donors limited the genetic and exposure-history diversity represented.

Using the deep immunoSEQ assay, multiplex PCR amplified TCR CDR3 regions from genomic DNA. Extracted genomic DNA from each cell subset was spread evenly across all wells of several immunoSEQ 96-well plates, with each plate serving as a replicate. For sorted subsets, 200 ng of genomic DNA, equivalent to 25,000 to 35,000 T cell genomes, went into each replicate PCR. Purified libraries were measured with a Qubit 3.0 fluorometer, size-checked on a Bioanalyzer 2100, and measured again with the KAPA Library Quantification kit. Each immunoSEQ 96-well plate was sequenced on its own single-read 150-cycle Illumina NextSeq 550 flow cell. The authors processed their data as follows. Because the immunoSEQ output included only junctional sequences and no quality scores, the filtering could not be the same as the filtering used for full-length reads. Sequences were annotated with PyIR, a Python wrapper for IgBLAST v1.9, and V/J genes and CDR3 were assigned using IMGT germline references. Reads were filtered out if the reads had weak V/J assignments (E-value above 1e-6), no CDR3, stop codons, out-of-frame junctions, or ambiguous translated residues. V3J clonotypes were defined by identical inferred V gene, J gene, and CDR3 amino acid sequence. To compute the percentage overlap between repertoires, the number of shared unique clonotypes was divided by the size of the smaller repertoire. RTK rarefaction, the Chao1 estimator, and Recon v2.1 estimates of unobserved clonotypes were used to assess repertoire richness. Generation probabilities for all TCRbeta clonotypes obtained by the gDNA method from a handful of donors were computed using OLGA. Imported from immuneACCESS, the table was reduced by TCRdb to in-frame sequences with V and J called. These copies leave out some clones; in studies compared against another copy, an unresolved V gene accounts for under half, and the cause of the remainder is not known. The V and J calls and clone size come from that table; D and trimming were worked out from the DNA. The sample has roughly 760,000 clones on record, under 80% of them singletons. The ten most abundant clones make up over 1.5% of the sample.

CDR1 SQVTM and CDR2 ANQGSEA are derived from the germline V gene. The junction carries 18 bases between V and J, which are trimmed by 5 bases and 6 bases respectively. The CDR3 contains 14 residues, cysteine and phenylalanine counted. CDR3 DNA only is kept here, 42 bases in frame from base 1. As concerns this clone: Its antigen remains undetermined. No quality values exist for individual bases; no much larger clone is one base distant.

The donors were healthy, HIV-negative adults with no recently reported acute infections or vaccinations. Every donor was a Caucasian adult living in Nashville, Tennessee, USA. CD4+ T cells were enriched through magnetic negative selection, after which naive cells were positively selected on CD45RA and the remaining negative fraction served as the memory subset. After blood collection by leukapheresis, PBMCs were isolated using Ficoll-Histopaque density gradient centrifugation and then cryopreserved in the vapor phase of liquid nitrogen. Analytical flow cytometry was used to check the purity and quantity of every magnetically sorted T cell population. Each sorted fraction had its genomic DNA isolated and then quantified by UV absorbance on a Nanodrop 2000c.

The TCR comes from a woman aged 25 to 39 in good health. This chain is built from TRBV29-1 and TRBJ2-3; the best D guess is TRBD2, with 6 bases matching. The sample consisted of memory CD4+ T cells sorted from blood. In light of the paper, this sample's cell subset or site label describes: CD45RA-negative fraction. The CDR3 region has the sequence CSVLSGTGVDTQYF. The DNA reads TGCAGCGTTCTATCCGGGACTGGGGTGGATACGCAGTATTTT.